This T cell receptor (beta chain) was identified in a study of graft-versus-host responses after intestinal transplantation (TCRdb year 2021). Background on the whole study: Recipients received multivisceral, liver-intestinal, or isolated intestinal transplants. To identify alloreactive clones, pre-transplant mixed lymphocyte reaction products were sequenced and compared with unstimulated pre-transplant donor and recipient T cells. Rather than being sequenced by the commercial service, samples from a few later patients were sequenced in-house on an Illumina MiSeq and processed with MiXCR. Donor T cell macrochimerism was defined as a peak of at least 4% donor T cells among recipient peripheral blood mononuclear cells. A cohort of around 25 intestinal transplant recipients, including one retransplant, was enrolled, and a few patients lacking pretransplant specimens were excluded. Bulk TCR-beta CDR3 sequencing was used to track graft-versus-host and host-versus-graft alloreactive T cell clones in the graft, circulation and bone marrow after intestinal transplantation. Every recipient was given anti-thymocyte globulin induction, then maintenance tacrolimus and steroids for about three years.

Regarding this clone: What this receptor recognizes is not known. No qualities accompany the bases; no much larger clone lies one base away.

Per the publication, the time point label means: cells obtained before transplantation from donor or recipient. CD3+CD4+ and CD3+CD8+ populations were FACS-sorted from unstimulated pre-transplant donor and recipient cells taken from spleen or lymph nodes. What the study reported, not specific to this receptor: Peak levels of circulating GvH clones were associated with declines in HvG clones early after transplant. In patients with donor T cell macrochimerism, the allografts had high GvH to HvG T cell clonal ratios. GvH clones were detected in recipient bone marrow, and some appeared earlier in ileal mucosa or blood, consistent with an intestinal mucosal origin. Conclusions were limited by the relatively low number and heterogeneity of intestinal transplant patients.

The library was obtained by the immunoSEQ multiplex PCR assay. In most patients, genomic DNA was isolated using the Qiagen DNeasy Blood and Tissue Kit and sent frozen to Adaptive Biotechnologies for TCR sequencing. For most patients, high-throughput TCR-beta CDR3 sequencing of genomic DNA was performed by Adaptive Biotechnologies. The original pipeline was this. Adaptive's ImmunoSEQ software was the source of the TCR sequencing data for 15 to 20 patients, while three other patients were processed with MiXCR and VDJtools. To correct CD4 versus CD8 sorting errors, any sequence found in both subsets at a frequency ratio below 5:1 was removed. CDR3 nucleotide sequences shared by donor and recipient were removed because the origin of these sequences could not be assigned. To count as alloreactive, a clone needed at least 2-fold expansion over unstimulated cells and a minimum CFSE-low frequency of 0.002% (template counts) or 0.001% (read counts). Clones were considered mappable if detected in sequenced pre-transplant spleen, lymph node, or MLR CFSE-low populations of the donor or recipient. The cumulative frequency of alloreactive clones was calculated as a percentage of all sequences, weighted by copy number. TCRdb's version of the immuneACCESS table is confined to in-frame rearrangements and falls short of the full clone set. An unresolved V gene accounts for under half of the shortfall where checked; the remainder is of unknown origin. The V and J calls and clone size are taken from that table; D and trimming were inferred from the DNA. The table for this sample lists 90,000 to 100,000 clones; about 91% of them were counted only once. In total, the top ten clones hold nearly 0.5% of the sample.

CDR3 length: 17 amino acids, cysteine to phenylalanine. CDR3 DNA is the only sequence kept; it has 51 bases, read in frame from the first base. CDR1 is given as SGHAT and CDR2 as FQNNGV, both from the germline V gene. At the junction V is shortened by 1 base and J by 2 bases; bases outside the gene matches: 11. The source of this sequence is a human donor who received an intestinal transplant. The chain was built from TRBV11-2 and TRBJ2-7, with 7 bases in between that match TRBD1. The sample was unstimulated CD8+ T cells sorted from spleen or lymph node cells, taken before intestinal transplant. The CDR3 protein: CASSLGLGGRGPYEQYF. Here is the DNA: TGTGCCAGCAGCTTAGGGTTAGGGGGCAGAGGTCCCTACGAGCAGTACTTC.